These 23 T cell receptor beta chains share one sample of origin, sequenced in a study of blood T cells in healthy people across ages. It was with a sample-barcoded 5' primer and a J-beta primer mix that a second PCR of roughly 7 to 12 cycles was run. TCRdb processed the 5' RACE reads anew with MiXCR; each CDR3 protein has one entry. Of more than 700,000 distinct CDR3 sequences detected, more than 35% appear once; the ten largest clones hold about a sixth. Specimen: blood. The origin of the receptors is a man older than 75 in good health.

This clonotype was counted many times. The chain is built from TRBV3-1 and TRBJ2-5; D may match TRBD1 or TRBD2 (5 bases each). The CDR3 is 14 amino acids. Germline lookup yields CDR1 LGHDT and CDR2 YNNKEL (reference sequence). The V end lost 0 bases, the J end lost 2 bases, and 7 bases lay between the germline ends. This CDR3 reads CASSQEGRQETQYF. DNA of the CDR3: TGTGCCAGCAGCCAAGAGGGACGGCAAGAGACCCAGTACTTC.

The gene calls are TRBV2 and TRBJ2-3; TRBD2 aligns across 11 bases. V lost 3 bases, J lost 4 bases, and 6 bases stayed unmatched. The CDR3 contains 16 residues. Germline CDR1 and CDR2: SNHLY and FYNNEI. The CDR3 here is CASSDPTSGEADTQYF. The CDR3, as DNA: TGTGCCAGCAGTGACCCGACTAGCGGGGAAGCAGATACGCAGTATTTT. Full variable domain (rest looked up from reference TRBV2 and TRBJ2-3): EPEVTQTPSHQVTQMGQEVILRCVPISNHLYFYWYRQILGQKVEFLVSFYNNEISEKSEIFDDQFSVERPDGSNFTLKIRSTKLEDSAMYFCASSDPTSGEADTQYFGPGTRLTVL.

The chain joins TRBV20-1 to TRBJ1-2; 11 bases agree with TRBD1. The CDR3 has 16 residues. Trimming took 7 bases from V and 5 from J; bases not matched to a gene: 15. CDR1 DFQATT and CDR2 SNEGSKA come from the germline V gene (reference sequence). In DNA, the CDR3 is TGCAGTGTTTCTCCCGGGACAGGGGGGGATGAATATGGCTACACCTTC. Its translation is CSVSPGTGGDEYGYTF.

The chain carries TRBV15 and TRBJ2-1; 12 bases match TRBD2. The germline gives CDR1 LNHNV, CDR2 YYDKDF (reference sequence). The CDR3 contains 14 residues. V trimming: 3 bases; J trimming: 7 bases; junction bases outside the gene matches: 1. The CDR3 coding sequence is TGTGCCACCAGCAGGGGGACTAGCGGGAATGAGCAGTTCTTC. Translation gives CATSRGTSGNEQFF.

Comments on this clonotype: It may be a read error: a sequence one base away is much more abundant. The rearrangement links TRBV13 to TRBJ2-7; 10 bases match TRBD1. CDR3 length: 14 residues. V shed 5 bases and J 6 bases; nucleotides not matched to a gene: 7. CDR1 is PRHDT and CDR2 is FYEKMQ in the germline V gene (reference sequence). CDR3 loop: CASSARDRGCEQYF. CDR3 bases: TGTGCCAGCAGCGCACGGGACAGGGGTTGCGAGCAGTACTTC.

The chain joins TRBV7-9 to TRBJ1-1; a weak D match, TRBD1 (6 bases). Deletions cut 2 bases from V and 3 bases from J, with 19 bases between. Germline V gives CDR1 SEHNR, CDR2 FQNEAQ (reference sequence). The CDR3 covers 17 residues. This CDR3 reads CASSLSRGGARDTEAFF. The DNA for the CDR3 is TGTGCCAGCAGCTTATCTCGTGGGGGGGCGCGGGACACTGAAGCTTTCTTT.

The CDR3 protein is CASSYSGTGSETQYF. CDR3 bases: TGCGCCAGCAGCTACTCCGGGACAGGGTCAGAGACCCAGTACTTC. The J gene is TRBJ2-5, the V gene TRBV5-1, with 9 bases that match TRBD1. Germline V gene sequence: CDR1 SGHRS, CDR2 YFSETQ. The CDR3 spans 15 residues. The trim removed 3 bases at V and 4 bases at J, leaving 7 bases unmatched.

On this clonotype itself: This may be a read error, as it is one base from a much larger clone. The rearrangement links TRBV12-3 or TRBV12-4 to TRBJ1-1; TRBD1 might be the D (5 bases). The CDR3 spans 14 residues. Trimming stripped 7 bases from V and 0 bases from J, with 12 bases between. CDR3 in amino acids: CASTARGMNTEAFF. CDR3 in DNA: TGTGCCAGCACCGCACGGGGCATGAACACTGAAGCTTTCTTT.

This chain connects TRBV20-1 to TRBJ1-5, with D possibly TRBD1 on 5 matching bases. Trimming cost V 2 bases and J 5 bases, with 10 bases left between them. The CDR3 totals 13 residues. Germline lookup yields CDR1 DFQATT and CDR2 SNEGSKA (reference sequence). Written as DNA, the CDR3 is TGCAGTGCTAGAACGGGGCTGGATCAGCCCCAGCATTTT. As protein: CSARTGLDQPQHF.

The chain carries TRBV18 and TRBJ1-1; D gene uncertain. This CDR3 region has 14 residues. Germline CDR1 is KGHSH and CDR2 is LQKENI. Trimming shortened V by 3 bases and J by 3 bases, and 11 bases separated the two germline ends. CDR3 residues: CASSPSGRDTEAFF. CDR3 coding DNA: TGTGCCAGCTCACCCTCAGGACGGGACACTGAAGCTTTCTTT.

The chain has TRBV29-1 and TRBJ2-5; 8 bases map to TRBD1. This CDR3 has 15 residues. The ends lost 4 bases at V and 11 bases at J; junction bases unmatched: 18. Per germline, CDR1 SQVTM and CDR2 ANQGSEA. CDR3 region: CSVATIQGVYNEQYF. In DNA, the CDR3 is TGCAGCGTTGCTACTATACAGGGGGTATACAATGAGCAGTACTTC.

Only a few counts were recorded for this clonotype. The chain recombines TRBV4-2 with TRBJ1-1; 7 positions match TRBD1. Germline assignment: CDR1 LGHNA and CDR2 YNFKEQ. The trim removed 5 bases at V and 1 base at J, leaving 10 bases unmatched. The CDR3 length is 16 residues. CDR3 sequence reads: CASSSRPGTANTEAFF. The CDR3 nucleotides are TGTGCCAGCAGCTCACGTCCCGGGACAGCGAACACTGAAGCTTTCTTT.

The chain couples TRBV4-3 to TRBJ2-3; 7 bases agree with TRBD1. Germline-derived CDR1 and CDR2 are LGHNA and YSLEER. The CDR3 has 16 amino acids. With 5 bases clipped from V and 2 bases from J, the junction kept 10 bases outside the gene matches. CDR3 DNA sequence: TGCGCCAGCAGCTCCCGGGGCAGGGGGTACACAGATACGCAGTATTTT. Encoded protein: CASSSRGRGYTDTQYF.

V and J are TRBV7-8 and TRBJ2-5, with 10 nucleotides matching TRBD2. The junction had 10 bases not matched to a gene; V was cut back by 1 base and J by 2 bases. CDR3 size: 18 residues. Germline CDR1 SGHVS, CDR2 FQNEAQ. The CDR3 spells CASSLVAAGGLGQETQYF. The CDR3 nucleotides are TGTGCCAGCAGCTTAGTTGCAGCGGGGGGGCTGGGGCAAGAGACCCAGTACTTC.

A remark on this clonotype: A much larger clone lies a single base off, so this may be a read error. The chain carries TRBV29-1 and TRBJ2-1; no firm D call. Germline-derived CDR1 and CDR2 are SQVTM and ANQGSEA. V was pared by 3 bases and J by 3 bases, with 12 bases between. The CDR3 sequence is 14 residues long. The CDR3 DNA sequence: TGCAGCGTTGATTTAATACCTCTCTACAATGAGCAGTTCTTC. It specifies CSVDLIPLYNEQFF.

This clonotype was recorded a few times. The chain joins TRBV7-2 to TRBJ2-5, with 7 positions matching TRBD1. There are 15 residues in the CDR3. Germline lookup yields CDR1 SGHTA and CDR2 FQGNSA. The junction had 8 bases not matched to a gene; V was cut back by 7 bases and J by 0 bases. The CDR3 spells CASTRYRGDQETQYF. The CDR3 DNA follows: TGTGCCAGCACCCGATACAGGGGAGACCAAGAGACCCAGTACTTC.

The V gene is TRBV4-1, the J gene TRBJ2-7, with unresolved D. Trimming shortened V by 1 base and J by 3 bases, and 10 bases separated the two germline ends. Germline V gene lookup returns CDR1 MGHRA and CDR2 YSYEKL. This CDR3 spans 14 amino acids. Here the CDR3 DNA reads TGCGCCAGCAGCCAAGGCTCGGACCGCTACGAGCAGTACTTC. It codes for CASSQGSDRYEQYF.

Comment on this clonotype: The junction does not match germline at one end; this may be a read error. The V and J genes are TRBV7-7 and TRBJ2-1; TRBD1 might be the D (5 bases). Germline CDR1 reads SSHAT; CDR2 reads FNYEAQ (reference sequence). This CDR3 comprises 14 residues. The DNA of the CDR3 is TGTGCCAGCAGCTTGGGAACAGGTTACAATGGGCAGTTCTTC. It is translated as CASSLGTGYNGQFF.

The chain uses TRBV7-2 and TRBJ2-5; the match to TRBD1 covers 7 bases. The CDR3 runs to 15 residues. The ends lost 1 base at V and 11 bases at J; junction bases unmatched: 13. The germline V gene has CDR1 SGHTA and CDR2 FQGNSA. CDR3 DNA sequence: TGTGCCAGCAGCTTAGTGGTGACAGGGTTGGATAAGCAGTACTTC. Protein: CASSLVVTGLDKQYF.

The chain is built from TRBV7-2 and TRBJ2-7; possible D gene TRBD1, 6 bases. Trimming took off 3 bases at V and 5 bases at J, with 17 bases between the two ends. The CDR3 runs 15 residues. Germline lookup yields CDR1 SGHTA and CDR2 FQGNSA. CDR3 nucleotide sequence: TGTGCCAGCAGCTTCAGCCACAGGGTGAGGAACGAGCAGTACTTC. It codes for CASSFSHRVRNEQYF.

This CDR3 reads CASSFRLAADPYEQYF. CDR3 nucleotides: TGTGCCAGCAGCTTTAGACTAGCGGCCGACCCCTACGAGCAGTACTTC. This chain joins TRBV7-2 and TRBJ2-7, with 9 bases identical to TRBD2. Germline trimming cut 3 bases from V and 2 bases from J; bases unmatched to any gene: 8. The CDR3 runs 16 residues. Germline-derived CDR1 and CDR2 are SGHTA and FQGNSA.

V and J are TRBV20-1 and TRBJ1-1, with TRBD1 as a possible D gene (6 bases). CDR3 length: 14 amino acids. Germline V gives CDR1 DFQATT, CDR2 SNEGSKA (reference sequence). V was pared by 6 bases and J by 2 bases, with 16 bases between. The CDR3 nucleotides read TGCAGTGCCGCCCCCGGGGGCCCCAACACTGAAGCTTTCTTT. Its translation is CSAAPGGPNTEAFF.

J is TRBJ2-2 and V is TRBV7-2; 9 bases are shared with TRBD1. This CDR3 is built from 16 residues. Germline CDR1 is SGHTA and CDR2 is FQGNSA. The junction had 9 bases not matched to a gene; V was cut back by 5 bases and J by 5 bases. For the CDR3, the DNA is TGTGCCAGCAGCCTTAGAGGGACAGGGACAACCGGGGAGCTGTTTTTT. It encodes CASSLRGTGTTGELFF.